The present entry profiles one TCR beta chain with its context. Measured with immunoSEQ multiplex PCR; TCRdb has only the in-frame clones, and not every one. The profile shows roughly 150,000 clones, approximately 82% of them singletons. All enrollees were roughly 18 to 89 years old and from 20 to 30 US areas. Cohort 3 recovered donors had two negative PCRs, clearance, or symptom resolution. These data belong to a study of blood T cell repertoires in COVID-19. Germline V gene data show CDR1 as SGHVS and CDR2 as FQNEAQ. Trimming took 5 bases from V and 1 from J; bases not matched to a gene: 14. The CDR3 covers 19 residues.

The gene calls are TRBV7-8 and TRBJ2-4, with 10 bases aligning to TRBD2. The sample was PBMCs or T cells enriched from blood (not recorded which). This TCR derives from a man aged 55 to 69 who had recovered from COVID-19. The CDR3 is CASSQASGGYEGAKNIQYF. CDR3 nucleotides: TGTGCCAGCAGCCAGGCTAGCGGGGGTTATGAGGGGGCCAAAAACATTCAGTACTTC.